The T cell receptor (beta chain) under discussion was sequenced for a study of identical twins' blood T cells. Study results and caveats: Twins shared about as many clonotypes as their cloneset sizes predicted.

A previously described protocol, modified, built RNA-based TCR cDNA libraries. TCRdb passed the 5' RACE reads through MiXCR, listing each CDR3 protein once. The data show fewer than 450,000 distinct CDR3 sequences, with 28% seen just once and about 6% held by the top ten. The trim removed 4 bases at V and 6 bases at J, leaving 17 bases unmatched. The CDR3 is made up of 16 amino acids. Germline V gene lookup returns CDR1 DFQATT and CDR2 SNEGSKA (reference sequence). As regards this clonotype: The antigen remains unidentified.

Donors were six healthy women in three monozygous twin pairs. The chain carries TRBV20-1 and TRBJ1-2; 7 bases map to TRBD1. The sequencing sample was made of PBMCs. The clonotype comes from a woman aged 18-49 years in good health. The CDR3 sequence: CSATRDSRVGENGYTF. CDR3 DNA sequence: TGCAGTGCTACACGGGACAGCAGGGTGGGCGAGAATGGCTACACCTTC.